This TCR beta chain was obtained from a study of identifying expanded T cells in peripheral blood. Using immunoSEQ multiplex PCR, the repertoire was profiled, and TCRdb retains in-frame clones only, with some absent. The sample lists about 52,000 clones, 70% to 85% occurring once. Healthy donors had no documented immune events, such as infections, while sampled. The CDR3 runs 13 residues. Germline V lookup: CDR1 SGHTA, CDR2 FQGNSA. The V and J ends lost 5 bases and 6 bases respectively, with 12 bases between them. This chain uses TRBV7-2 with TRBJ2-3; D ambiguous. The clonotype was recovered from a person between 18 and 75 years old in good health. Specimen: blood. This chain's CDR3 is CASSLNPWDTQYF. CDR3 DNA: TGTGCCAGCAGCCTAAACCCTTGGGATACGCAGTATTTT.